This T cell receptor beta chain originates from a study of blood T cell repertoires in COVID-19. Overall study: There were acute and convalescent COVID-19 samples, and they came from the United States, Italy and Spain.

The CDR3 loop spans 15 amino acids. Germline trimming cut 5 bases from V and 5 bases from J; bases unmatched to any gene: 9. The germline V gene has CDR1 SGHNT and CDR2 YENEEA. Under the authors' procedure: Nucleated cell counts were estimated from reference gene primer amplification. This table comes from immunoSEQ multiplex PCR, and its TCRdb copy is limited to in-frame clones, with some not included. V and J calls and clone size are as listed in that table; D and trimming were resolved from the DNA. The profile shows more than 110,000 clones, about 82% of them singletons. This receptor was taken from a woman older than 75 with active or convalescent COVID-19. This chain joins TRBV11-3 and TRBJ2-3, with 8 bases that match TRBD1. The sample was peripheral blood. CDR3 residues: CASSQRAGGLDTQYF. The CDR3, as DNA: TGTGCCAGCAGCCAAAGGGCAGGGGGCTTAGATACGCAGTATTTT.